This T cell receptor (beta chain) was recovered during a study of chemoradiotherapy in HPV16-positive cancers. Study-level background: Candidate HPV-specific T-cell clones and common TCR motifs came from functional assays in two HPV16-positive patients.

Over chemoradiotherapy, repertoires were sampled more than once. The protocol was immunoSEQ multiplex PCR, while the TCRdb copy is restricted to in-frame clones and leaves out a portion. The sample yields about 12,000 clones, around 89% seen once. Points on this clone: What it binds is not known.

From germline, CDR1 is SGHTA and CDR2 FQGNSA. CDR3 size: 15 residues. Trimming removed 7 bases from V and 4 bases from J; junction bases left unmatched: 9. Regarding the study as a whole: For HPV16-positive patients, expanding HPV-responsive T cells associated with longer recurrence-free survival. During treatment, candidate HPV-specific clones and E7-related motifs expanded in tumor.

V usage is TRBV7-2 and J usage is TRBJ1-4; 7 nucleotides match TRBD1. The sequenced sample was blood, obtained from a patient who underwent chemoradiotherapy. This TCR came from a human donor with HPV-associated anogenital cancer. The CDR3 loop is CASTITGTVNEKLFF. CDR3 DNA sequence: TGTGCCAGCACCATTACCGGGACAGTTAATGAAAAACTGTTTTTT.